The present T cell receptor (beta chain) was sequenced within a study of control samples from healthy donors and cancer patients. Generated by immunoSEQ multiplex PCR, the TCRdb table keeps only in-frame clones and is missing some. The sample has some 120,000 clones, 75% to 90% seen once. Trimming left V 0 bases short and J 5 bases short, with 10 bases between. The CDR3 spans 14 residues. The germline CDR1 and CDR2 sequences are SNHLY and FYNNEI. This clonotype was obtained from a woman aged 50 to 60 with colorectal cancer. The chain has TRBV2 and TRBJ1-2; D may be TRBD1 (5 bases). The sequenced material came from PBMCs. The CDR3 DNA reads as TGTGCCAGCAGTGAAGCGCTAGGGGCGTATGGCTACACCTTC. It translates to CASSEALGAYGYTF. The full variable domain, in which reference TRBV2 and TRBJ1-2 provide the parts outside the CDR3, is EPEVTQTPSHQVTQMGQEVILRCVPISNHLYFYWYRQILGQKVEFLVSFYNNEISEKSEIFDDQFSVERPDGSNFTLKIRSTKLEDSAMYFCASSEALGAYGYTFGSGTRLTVV.